This T cell receptor (beta chain) is from a study of human T cells and chemical hapten exposure. This clonotype turned up a few times. TCRdb used MiXCR to reprocess the RACE reads, holding one entry per CDR3 protein. The sample lists 50,000 or so distinct CDR3 sequences; 9.5% to 12% were seen once. The V gene's germline CDR1 is WNHNN and CDR2 SYGVQD (reference sequence). Trimming at V came to 6 bases and at J to 2 bases, leaving 3 bases not matched to a gene. The CDR3 extends over 15 amino acids. Documented time point: patch test 1, 2 weeks after DPC sensitization. The treatment here: therapeutic diphenylcyclopropenone sensitization with weekly scalp DPC. It was unfractionated whole blood from which total RNA was extracted.

The chain uses TRBV10-1 and TRBJ2-2, with TRBD1 matching over 10 bases. The sequence was obtained from a woman in her thirties or forties with alopecia areata. Some clones in this sample may be carry-over from other donors' samples. The input for sequencing was whole blood, taken in connection with sensitization to the hapten diphenylcyclopropenone (DPC). The CDR3 DNA follows: TGCGCCAGCAGAAGACAGGGGGCAAACACCGGGGAGCTGTTTTTT. Translation: CASRRQGANTGELFF.